This T cell receptor beta chain was found in a study of cytomegalovirus exposure and HLA in healthy donors. The study ran its PCR with 60 Vbeta and 13 Jbeta primers. Clones were sequenced by immunoSEQ multiplex PCR, and TCRdb holds only the in-frame ones, with some missing. Of 150,000 to 200,000 clones in the sample, approximately 85% were seen once. From germline, CDR1 is MNHNS and CDR2 SASEGT. With 3 bases removed from V and 4 bases from J, the gap between germline ends came to 13 bases. This CDR3 spans 15 amino acids. The sequencing input was PBMCs. The source of this sequence is a woman between 50 and 59 years old in good health and CMV-seronegative. This chain connects TRBV6-1 to TRBJ2-1; D remains ambiguous. The CDR3: CASSDPPPLYNEQFF. The DNA of the CDR3 is TGTGCCAGCAGTGACCCCCCACCCCTATACAATGAGCAGTTCTTC.